This T cell receptor beta chain was observed in a study of radiation and T cells in renal cell carcinoma. Germline V gene data show CDR1 as MNHNS and CDR2 as SASEGT. The V and J ends lost 4 bases and 3 bases respectively, with 16 bases between them. The CDR3 extends over 15 amino acids. To note about this clone: The antigen remains unidentified.

The time point was: blood 4 weeks post-SBRT, at nephrectomy. Treatment noted: 15 Gy SBRT to primary tumor, nephrectomy 4 weeks later. Nephrectomy followed 15 Gy stereotactic body radiation by 4 weeks. The patient's renal cell carcinoma had clear cell pathology. The table came from immunoSEQ multiplex PCR; TCRdb's copy has only in-frame clones and leaves some out. This sample has 150,000 to 200,000 clones, with around 89% found just once. Study results and limitations: From baseline, blood top tumor clonotypes peaked at 2 weeks post-radiation. Pretreatment tumor biopsies were lacking, so baseline clonotypes are unknown.

The TCR comes from a woman between 50 and 59 years old with renal cell carcinoma. The specimen comprised blood, sampled from a patient whose treatment included radiotherapy and nephrectomy. V gene TRBV6-1 combines with J gene TRBJ2-7, with D possibly being TRBD1 (8 bases). The CDR3 DNA reads TGTGCCAGCAGTGCAGGACAGGGAGGGATCTACGAGCAGTACTTC. Translated, it gives CASSAGQGGIYEQYF.